The present T cell receptor (beta chain) was sequenced within a study of T cells in Graves' hyperthyroidism and ophthalmopathy. Study results and caveats: Most expanded thyroid clonotypes above 0.001 also appeared in blood.

Regions amplified from RNA transcripts were the TCR beta CDR3 regions. Primed by the HTBI set, a first-round RT-PCR was run on the TCR CDR3. Each CDR3 protein is one row after TCRdb ran MiXCR on the multiplex PCR reads. The data hold hundreds of thousands of distinct CDR3 sequences, with roughly a third observed a single time. CDR3 size: 16 residues. With V trimmed by 4 bases and J by 3 bases, 9 bases remained unmatched. CDR1 and CDR2 from the germline V gene are SQVTM and ANQGSEA. Absence of ophthalmopathy progression within 18 months defined stable Graves' hyperthyroidism. For the diagnoses, clinical symptoms, serum thyroxine and TRAb, thyroid ultrasound and orbital computed tomography were used. The PBMCs were taken from roughly 9.3 ml of fresh peripheral blood. Remarks on this clonotype: The antigen is not known.

This sequence originates from a middle-aged woman with Graves' hyperthyroidism. V gene TRBV29-1 combines with J gene TRBJ2-2; 9 positions match TRBD2. Input material: blood. CDR3 sequence reads: CSVVGIAGVDTGELFF. In DNA form, the CDR3 reads TGCAGCGTTGTCGGGATAGCGGGAGTGGACACCGGGGAGCTGTTTTTT.